What follows describes a single TCR beta chain. The final CDR3 position lacks the conserved phenylalanine or tryptophan, pointing to a likely read error. TCRdb re-analysed the RACE reads in MiXCR, keeping a single row per CDR3 protein. The table shows 82,000 or so distinct CDR3 sequences, with over 10% occurring only once. This sample stems from a study of human T cells and chemical hapten exposure. Time point specified: patch test 3, about 24 weeks after DPC sensitization. The sample's treatment: therapeutic diphenylcyclopropenone sensitization with weekly scalp DPC. Looked up from germline, CDR1 is DFQATT and CDR2 is SNEGSKA (reference sequence). Trimming cost V 3 bases and J 0 bases, with 6 bases left between them. CDR3 size: 12 residues.

V is TRBV20-1 and J is TRBJ2-7; D call uncertain. Sequenced material: whole blood, taken in connection with sensitization to the hapten diphenylcyclopropenone (DPC). The sequence came from a woman aged 45-59 years with alopecia areata. Some clones in this sample may be carry-over from other donors' samples. The DNA for the CDR3 is TGCAGTGCTAGTCACTTCTCCTACGAGCAGTACTCC. Its translation: CSASHFSYEQYS.